The entry that follows covers one T cell receptor beta chain sequence. This entry comes from a study of OX40 agonist ivuxolimab in advanced cancers. Measured with immunoSEQ multiplex PCR; TCRdb has only the in-frame clones, and not every one. The table includes fewer than 85,000 clones, 82% detected once. Trimming removed 5 bases at V and 5 bases at J, with 13 bases between. Germline loops: CDR1 LNHDA, CDR2 SQIVND (reference sequence). The CDR3 sequence is 13 residues long. Sequences were derived from CD4+ or CD8+ T cells sorted from blood, sampled in a trial of the OX40 agonist ivuxolimab. The chain joins TRBV19 to TRBJ2-7; D may be TRBD1 (5 bases). This receptor was taken from an adult with an advanced solid tumor such as melanoma, head and neck, liver or kidney cancer. DNA for the CDR3: TGTGCCAGTAGTCAGGGTCTTTCGGACGAGCAGTACTTC. Amino acid sequence: CASSQGLSDEQYF.